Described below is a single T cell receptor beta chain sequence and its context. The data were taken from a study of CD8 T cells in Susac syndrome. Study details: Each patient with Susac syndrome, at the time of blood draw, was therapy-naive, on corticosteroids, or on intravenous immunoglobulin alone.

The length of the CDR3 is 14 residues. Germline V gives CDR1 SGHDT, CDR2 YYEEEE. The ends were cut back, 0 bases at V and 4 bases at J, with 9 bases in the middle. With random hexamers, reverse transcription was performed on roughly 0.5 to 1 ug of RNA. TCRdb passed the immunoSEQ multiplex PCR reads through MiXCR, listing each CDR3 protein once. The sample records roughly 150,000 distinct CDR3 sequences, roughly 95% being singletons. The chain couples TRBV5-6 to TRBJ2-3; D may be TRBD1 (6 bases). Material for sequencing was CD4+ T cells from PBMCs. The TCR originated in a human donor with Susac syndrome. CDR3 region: CASSLGGGSDTQYF. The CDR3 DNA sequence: TGTGCCAGCAGCTTGGGTGGGGGCTCAGATACGCAGTATTTT.